The 25 T cell receptor beta chains reported below all come from one sample, sequenced in a study of Ad26.COV2.S vaccination and SARS-CoV-2 variants (dated by TCRdb to 2020 to 2023). This sample's treatment or condition label indicates: 15 to 20 received Ad26.COV2.S at low or high dose, single or two shots; about five received placebo; per-sample allocation not given. For vaccine and placebo recipients, the sequenced repertoires came from samples collected on day 63 after the first injection. Libraries were built with the immunoSEQ multiplex PCR assay. TCRdb stores this immuneACCESS table with in-frame sequences only. Part of the clones is absent; in the studies checked, under half of the shortfall reflects unresolved V genes, and no reason is known for the rest. This sample is represented by about 480,000 clones; around nine tenths of them were singletons. The biggest ten clones account for over 10% of the sample.

The material was peripheral blood, obtained in a trial of Ad26.COV2.S vaccine versus placebo. The receptors were gathered from a person between 18 and 60 years old who received the Ad26.COV2.S COVID-19 vaccine or a placebo.

The CDR3 DNA sequence: TGTGCCTCCAGGGACCTAACCAACTATGGCTACACCTTC. Translation: CASRDLTNYGYTF. This rearrangement joins TRBV30 to TRBJ1-2, with a possible D match to TRBD1 (5 bases). V was trimmed by 7 bases and J by 2 bases, leaving 14 bases between them. Germline V gene lookup returns CDR1 GTSNPN and CDR2 SVGIG (reference sequence). The CDR3 contains 13 residues.

This chain uses TRBV7-9 with TRBJ2-3; 7 bases are shared with TRBD2. The junction had 8 bases not matched to a gene; V was cut back by 1 base and J by 4 bases. CDR1 and CDR2 (germline): SEHNR, FQNEAQ (reference sequence). This CDR3 contains 16 residues. The CDR3 sequence is CASSLVSGMGSDTQYF. The DNA for the CDR3 is TGTGCCAGCAGCTTAGTGAGCGGGATGGGGTCAGATACGCAGTATTTT. Full variable domain (outside the CDR3, taken from reference TRBV7-9 and TRBJ2-3): DTGVSQNPRHKITKRGQNVTFRCDPISEHNRLYWYRQTLGQGPEFLTYFQNEAQLEKSRLLSDRFSAERPKGSFSTLEIQRTEQGDSAMYLCASSLVSGMGSDTQYFGPGTRLTVL.

This clone was picked up a small number of times. The V and J genes are TRBV11-2 and TRBJ1-3; D is ambiguous. The CDR3 is 17 residues long. V shed 5 bases and J shed 0 bases, with 17 bases lying between them. Germline-derived CDR1 and CDR2 are SGHAT and FQNNGV. The CDR3 bases are TGTGCCAGCAGCCTCTTAGGACCTAACTACTCTGGAAACACCATATATTTT. Protein sequence: CASSLLGPNYSGNTIYF.

The table lists this clone with a few counts. The chain has TRBV7-3 and TRBJ2-1; D not resolved. The CDR3 has 13 amino acids. Germline V gene data show CDR1 as SGHTA and CDR2 as FQGTGA. V lost 5 bases and J lost 6, with 11 bases in between. This CDR3 reads CASSPRPPNEQFF. In nucleotides, the CDR3 is TGTGCCAGCAGCCCAAGGCCCCCCAATGAGCAGTTCTTC.

This clone is a singleton in its sample. The rearrangement joins TRBV6-1 to TRBJ1-1, with a tentative D call TRBD1 (5 bases). Deletions cut 2 bases from V and 4 bases from J, with 11 bases between. Germline loops: CDR1 MNHNS, CDR2 SASEGT. This CDR3 has 14 amino acids. The CDR3 coding sequence is TGTGCCAGCAGTGAATTAGGGGCGCCCACTGAAGCTTTCTTT. Protein sequence: CASSELGAPTEAFF.

This clone was seen only a few times. The V call is TRBV6-5, the J call TRBJ2-3; 8 positions agree with TRBD1. This CDR3 is 15 amino acids long. Germline V lookup: CDR1 MNHEY, CDR2 SVGAGI. The V gene end was trimmed by 5 bases and the J gene end by 3 bases; junction bases not matched to a gene: 7. The CDR3 DNA reads as TGTGCCAGCAGTAACCAGGGACAGGAGACAGATACGCAGTATTTT. It is translated as CASSNQGQETDTQYF.

The DNA for the CDR3 is TGCGCCAGCAGCTTGGTAGGTCCGACCGCTGAAGCTTTCTTT. Amino acid sequence: CASSLVGPTAEAFF. The genes are TRBV5-1 and TRBJ1-1; D unresolved. The CDR3 runs to 14 residues. The ends were cut back, 0 bases at V and 6 bases at J, with 12 bases in the middle. Germline V gene lookup returns CDR1 SGHRS and CDR2 YFSETQ.

CDR3 loop: CASSNGIGAGYTF. In DNA form, the CDR3 reads TGTGCCAGCAGCAATGGGATTGGGGCTGGCTACACCTTC. The rearrangement links TRBV5-4 to TRBJ1-2; D perhaps matches TRBD1 (5 bases). Germline assignment: CDR1 SGHNT and CDR2 YYREEE (reference sequence). CDR3 length equals 13 residues. V was pared by 4 bases and J by 7 bases, with 14 bases between.

V gene TRBV1 combines with J gene TRBJ1-4. TRBV1 is annotated as a pseudogene. The length of the CDR3 is 14 residues. The CDR3 nucleotides are TGCACCAGCAGCCAGGAGGGTGAGCGCGAAAAACTGTTTTTT. It yields the protein CTSSQEGEREKLFF.

The chain is built from TRBV3-1 (or the pseudogene TRBV3-2) and TRBJ2-2; D may be TRBD1 (5 bases). The CDR3 contains 16 residues. The germline V gene has CDR1 LGHDT and CDR2 YNNKEL (reference sequence). V gave up 4 bases and J gave up 6 bases, with 18 bases separating them. CDR3 DNA sequence: TGTGCCAGCAGCCTTGTCCCCACAGGTTCTGCCGGGGAGCTGTTTTTT. This translates into CASSLVPTGSAGELFF.

This chain uses TRBV4-2 with TRBJ2-1; possibly TRBD2 for D (6 bases). CDR3 length equals 16 residues. The V gene's germline CDR1 is LGHNA and CDR2 YNFKEQ. V was pared by 2 bases and J by 6 bases, with 17 bases between. The CDR3 protein is CASSQILATTGNEQFF. DNA for the CDR3: TGTGCCAGCAGCCAAATACTAGCCACCACCGGCAATGAGCAGTTCTTC.

This chain joins TRBV9 and TRBJ1-1; D may be TRBD1 (5 bases). V was trimmed by 0 bases and J by 5 bases, leaving 11 bases between them. This CDR3 has 14 amino acids. Germline lookup yields CDR1 SGDLS and CDR2 YYNGEE. The CDR3 DNA reads as TGTGCCAGCAGCGTAGTGCCAGGGTGGACTGAAGCTTTCTTT. It codes for CASSVVPGWTEAFF.

This sequence joins TRBV5-1 and TRBJ2-7; 11 bases map to TRBD1. J gave up 6 bases and V 4 bases, and 12 bases lay outside the gene matches. CDR1 is SGHRS and CDR2 is YFSETQ in the germline V gene. This CDR3 comprises 16 residues. The CDR3 nucleotides read TGCGCCAGCAGCCTCTCAACTCCCGGGACAGGGGGCGAGCAGTACTTC. Translating gives CASSLSTPGTGGEQYF.

The genes are TRBV9 and TRBJ2-2, with a weak D call TRBD2 (5 bases). This CDR3 is built from 15 residues. With 7 bases removed from V and 0 bases from J, the gap between germline ends came to 13 bases. Germline CDR1 is SGDLS and CDR2 is YYNGEE. In DNA, the CDR3 is TGTGCCAGCGCGGGCGGGCTCACGAACACCGGGGAGCTGTTTTTT. Translating it yields CASAGGLTNTGELFF. The full variable domain, in which reference TRBV9 and TRBJ2-2 provide the parts outside the CDR3, is DSGVTQTPKHLITATGQRVTLRCSPRSGDLSVYWYQQSLDQGLQFLIQYYNGEERAKGNILERFSAQQFPDLHSELNLSSLELGDSALYFCASAGGLTNTGELFFGEGSRLTVL.

This clone was found once. The V and J genes are TRBV5-1 and TRBJ2-1, with 7 nucleotides matching TRBD2. Trimming cost V 4 bases and J 2 bases; bases outside gene matches: 6. This CDR3 has 15 residues. In germline, CDR1 is SGHRS, CDR2 YFSETQ. The CDR3 bases are TGCGCCAGCAGCCCCCTAGCGGCAACCTACAATGAGCAGTTCTTC. This sequence encodes CASSPLAATYNEQFF.

J is TRBJ1-4 and V is TRBV3-1 (or the pseudogene TRBV3-2); no clear D. The V end lost 4 bases, the J end lost 8 bases, and 14 bases lay between the germline ends. The CDR3 totals 14 residues. From germline, CDR1 is LGHDT and CDR2 YNNKEL (reference sequence). Here the CDR3 reads CASSPDIGYEKLFF. CDR3 DNA: TGTGCCAGCAGCCCCGACATTGGCTACGAAAAACTGTTTTTT.

This clone came up a few times. The genes are TRBV18 and TRBJ2-2; TRBD2 matches 7 bases. The CDR3 contains 16 residues. Looked up from germline, CDR1 is KGHSH and CDR2 is LQKENI. The V gene end was trimmed by 2 bases and the J gene end by 7 bases; junction bases not matched to a gene: 10. CDR3 loop: CASSPFRREFGGELFF. The CDR3 nucleotides are TGTGCCAGCTCACCATTCCGGCGGGAGTTTGGCGGGGAGCTGTTTTTT.

This clone was picked up a small number of times. The chain joins TRBV28 to TRBJ2-3; D perhaps matches TRBD2 (6 bases). The CDR3 length is 16 residues. Germline V gene sequence: CDR1 MDHEN, CDR2 SYDVKM. V lost 6 bases and J 8 bases, leaving 24 bases between the germline ends. CDR3 nucleotide sequence: TGTGCCAGCAGCACTCCCGGGACTTCTCCGACGGGTACGCAGTATTTT. Its translation is CASSTPGTSPTGTQYF.

The gene calls are TRBV6-2 or TRBV6-3 and TRBJ2-5; D is undetermined. With 4 bases removed from V and 5 bases from J, the gap between germline ends came to 5 bases. The CDR3 is made up of 11 amino acids. Germline V lookup: CDR1 MNHEY, CDR2 SVGEGT. In DNA form, the CDR3 reads TGTGCCAGCAGTTCGGCGGAGACCCAGTACTTC. Translation: CASSSAETQYF.

This chain connects TRBV7-3 to TRBJ2-1, with D perhaps TRBD2 (7 bases). V lost 2 bases to trimming and J lost 2 bases, with 13 bases between them. The CDR3 runs to 16 residues. Per the germline V gene, CDR1 is SGHTA and CDR2 is FQGTGA. The CDR3 region has the DNA TGTGCCAGCAGCTTAGGGGGCGGGAGTCCCTACAATGAGCAGTTCTTC. It codes for CASSLGGGSPYNEQFF.

The rearrangement links TRBV18 to TRBJ1-3; 8 bases match TRBD1. The length of the CDR3 is 16 residues. Per germline, CDR1 KGHSH and CDR2 LQKENI. The V and J ends lost 5 bases and 0 bases, in that order; junction bases with no gene match: 6. In DNA form, the CDR3 reads TGTGCCAGCTCATGGGGGACAGGACTCTCTGGAAACACCATATATTTT. Protein: CASSWGTGLSGNTIYF. Combining the CDR3 with reference TRBV18 and TRBJ1-3 gives the whole variable domain NAGVMQNPRHLVRRRGQEARLRCSPMKGHSHVYWYRQLPEEGLKFMVYLQKENIIDESGMPKERFSAEFPKEGPSILRIQQVVRGDSAAYFCASSWGTGLSGNTIYFGEGSWLTVV.

The chain couples TRBV6-5 to TRBJ1-6, with TRBD1 identical over 9 bases. Germline CDR1 MNHEY, CDR2 SVGAGI. The CDR3 sequence is 14 residues long. After removal of 6 bases from V and 10 bases from J, the junction contained 7 bases not matched to a gene. CDR3 region: CASRTTGGRSPLHF. In DNA form, the CDR3 reads TGTGCCAGCAGGACGACAGGGGGTAGGTCACCCCTCCACTTT.

The CDR3 bases are TGTGCCAGCAGCGAGGCCCCACCTGGAACCGTAGGGGAGCTGTTTTTT. Encoded protein: CASSEAPPGTVGELFF. The chain has TRBV9 and TRBJ2-2; D not certain. The V end lost 3 bases, the J end lost 8 bases, and 20 bases lay between the germline ends. This CDR3 region has 16 residues. The V gene's germline CDR1 is SGDLS and CDR2 YYNGEE.

The chain uses TRBV6-5 and TRBJ2-7, with D perhaps matching TRBD2 (5 bases). Looked up from germline, CDR1 is MNHEY and CDR2 is SVGAGI. This CDR3 contains 15 residues. With 8 bases removed from V and 2 bases from J, the gap between germline ends came to 19 bases. The CDR3: CASQYNPTGTYEQYF. The DNA for the CDR3 is TGTGCCAGCCAATACAACCCGACGGGAACCTACGAGCAGTACTTC.

This clone was observed a single time. The chain carries TRBV6-2 or TRBV6-3 and TRBJ2-1; D ambiguous. CDR3 length: 16 residues. Between the trimmed V and J ends, which lost 2 bases and 4 bases, there was a span of 15 bases. Looked up from germline, CDR1 is MNHEY and CDR2 is SVGEGT. The CDR3: CASSYRRSTRYNEQFF. As DNA, the CDR3 is TGTGCCAGCAGTTACCGGCGATCCACCCGATACAATGAGCAGTTCTTC.